The next 2 T cell receptor beta chains were all read from a single sample in a study of shared clonotypes between healthy human individuals. Libraries were prepared by immunoSEQ multiplex PCR; TCRdb keeps only in-frame clonotypes and omits some of them. The sample contains hundreds of thousands of clones, approximately 74% of which appear only once. The sample taken for sequencing was memory CD4+ T cells sorted from blood. Subset reported: CD45RA-negative fraction. The receptors were gathered from a woman aged 25-40 years in good health.

This clone was counted once. The chain joins TRBV2 to TRBJ1-5; D is perhaps TRBD1 (6 bases). The CDR3 length is 15 residues. The V end lost 6 bases, the J end lost 5 bases, and 17 bases lay between the germline ends. Germline CDR1 SNHLY, CDR2 FYNNEI. The CDR3 reads CASSEYGQPYQPQHF. The CDR3 region has the DNA TGTGCCAGCAGCGAGTATGGACAGCCTTATCAGCCCCAGCATTTT.

DNA of the CDR3: TGTGCCAGCAGCCCAAGACAGGGAAACACCATATATTTT. Translated: CASSPRQGNTIYF. The rearrangement joins TRBV5-7 to TRBJ1-3; the D gene is possibly TRBD1 (5 bases). TRBV5-7 is classed as an ORF, of uncertain function. This CDR3 is 13 amino acids long. V was pared by 4 bases and J by 4 bases, with 9 bases between.